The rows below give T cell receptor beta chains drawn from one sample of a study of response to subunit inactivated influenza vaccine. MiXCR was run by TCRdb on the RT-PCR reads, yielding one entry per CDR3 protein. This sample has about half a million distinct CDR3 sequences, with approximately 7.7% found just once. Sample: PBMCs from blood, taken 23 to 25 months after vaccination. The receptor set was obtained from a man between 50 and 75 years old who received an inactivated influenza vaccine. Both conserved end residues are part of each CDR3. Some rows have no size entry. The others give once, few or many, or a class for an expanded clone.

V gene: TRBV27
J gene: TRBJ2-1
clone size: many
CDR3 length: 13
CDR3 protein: CASSPTWWNEQFF

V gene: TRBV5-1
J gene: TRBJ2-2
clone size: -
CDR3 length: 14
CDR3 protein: CASSFETPTGELFF

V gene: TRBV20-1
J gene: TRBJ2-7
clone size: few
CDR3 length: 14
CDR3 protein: CSARVPGGNYEQYF

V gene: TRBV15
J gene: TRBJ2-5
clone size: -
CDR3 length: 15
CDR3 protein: CATSRDPQQQETQYF

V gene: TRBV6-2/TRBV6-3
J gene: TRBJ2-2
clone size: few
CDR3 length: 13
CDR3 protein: CASSLTDTGELFF

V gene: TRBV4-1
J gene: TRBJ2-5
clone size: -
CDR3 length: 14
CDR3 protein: CASSPTSGEETQYF

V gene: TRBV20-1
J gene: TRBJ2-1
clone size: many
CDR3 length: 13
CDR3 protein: CSASGTSHNEQFF

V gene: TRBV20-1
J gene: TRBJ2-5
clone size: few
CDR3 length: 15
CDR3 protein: CSALWTSGFQETQYF

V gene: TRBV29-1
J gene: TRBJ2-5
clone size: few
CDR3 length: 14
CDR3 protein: CSVSSGGEGETQYF

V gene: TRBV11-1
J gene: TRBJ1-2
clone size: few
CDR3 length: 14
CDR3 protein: CASSPGTPNYGYTF

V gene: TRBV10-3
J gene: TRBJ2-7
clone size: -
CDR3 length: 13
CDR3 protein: CAIRGQGDYEQYF

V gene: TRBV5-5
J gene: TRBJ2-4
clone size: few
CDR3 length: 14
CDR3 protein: CASSSNQGLGIQYF

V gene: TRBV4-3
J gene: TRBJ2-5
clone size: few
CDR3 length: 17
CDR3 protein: CASSHGGTRLEGKTQYF

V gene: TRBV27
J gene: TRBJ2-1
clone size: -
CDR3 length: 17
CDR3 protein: CASSSFGGVLSYNEQFF

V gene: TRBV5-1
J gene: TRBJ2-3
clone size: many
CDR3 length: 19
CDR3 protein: CASSPGLAGGEGSTDTQYF

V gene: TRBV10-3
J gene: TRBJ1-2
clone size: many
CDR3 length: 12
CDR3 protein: CAIRQENYGYTF

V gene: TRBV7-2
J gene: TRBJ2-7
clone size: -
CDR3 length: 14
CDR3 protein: CASSLGQFHYEQYF